This is a list of T cell receptor beta chains from one sample in a study of T cell changes during pregnancy in multiple sclerosis. Data came from immunoSEQ multiplex PCR; TCRdb stores just in-frame clones and leaves some out. The data show some 100,000 clones, about 92% seen once. The sample was peripheral blood, taken in the second trimester of pregnancy. These receptors originate from a female donor with multiple sclerosis, enrolled in a pregnancy study. The CDR3 runs from the conserved cysteine through the conserved F or W. A D gene is named only where the DNA matches it firmly. Only part of the rows carry a size: once, few, many, or a class if the clone is expanded.

v_call	j_call	d_call	clone_size	cdr3_nt	cdr3_aa
TRBV5-4	TRBJ2-7	TRBD1	NA	TGTGCCAGCAGCCCTCACCAGGGGGCCGAGCAGTACTTC	CASSPHQGAEQYF
TRBV7-2	TRBJ2-7	TRBD1	NA	TGTGCCAGCAGCGCCTCCGGGACAGTGGGCTACGAGCAGTACTTC	CASSASGTVGYEQYF
TRBV27	TRBJ1-1	TRBD1	NA	TGTGCCAGCAGTTTAAATAAGGGGGCCACACAGGTGAACACTGAAGCTTTCTTT	CASSLNKGATQVNTEAFF
TRBV19	TRBJ1-2	TRBD1	NA	TGTGCCAGTAGTATGAGAACCGGGACAGGGTTTTCTGGCTACACCTTC	CASSMRTGTGFSGYTF
TRBV30	TRBJ1-1	NA	NA	TGTGCCTGGAGTGTCCAAAGACATTTGAACACTGAAGCTTTCTTT	CAWSVQRHLNTEAFF
TRBV5-4	TRBJ2-7	NA	NA	TGTGCCAGCAGCTTGACCGGACTCCTACAGTACTTC	CASSLTGLLQYF
TRBV7-2	TRBJ2-7	NA	NA	TGTGCCAGCAGCTTCTCAGGGGACGAGCAGTACTTC	CASSFSGDEQYF
TRBV10-2	TRBJ2-7	NA	few	TGCGCCAGCAGTGACCTAAGCGAGCAGTACTTC	CASSDLSEQYF
TRBV6-1	TRBJ2-5	NA	NA	TGTGCCAGTTTGGACAGACAAGAGACCCAGTACTTC	CASLDRQETQYF
TRBV5-4	TRBJ2-2	NA	NA	TGTGCCAGCAGCTTGAATGGGGCCCCCGGGGAGCTGTTTTTT	CASSLNGAPGELFF
TRBV30	TRBJ2-6	NA	NA	TGTGCCTGGAGTGTGGGAGTCCCCAACGTCCTGACTTTC	CAWSVGVPNVLTF
TRBV2	TRBJ1-5	NA	NA	TGTGCCAGCAGTGATGGTTCAGTCCCGCAGCCCCAGCATTTT	CASSDGSVPQPQHF
TRBV5-1	TRBJ2-2	NA	NA	TGCGCCAGCAGCTTGGTACAGGGCTCGGCCGGGGAGCTGTTTTTT	CASSLVQGSAGELFF
TRBV11-2	TRBJ2-7	NA	NA	TGTGCCAGCAGCTTAGAAATTCTATCTTACGAGCAGTACTTC	CASSLEILSYEQYF
TRBV9	TRBJ2-3	TRBD1	NA	TGTGCCAGCAGCGCAGACAGGGGGCAGGCAGATACGCAGTATTTT	CASSADRGQADTQYF
TRBV29-1	TRBJ1-2	TRBD1	NA	TGCAGCGCCGAAGGACAGGACAACTATGGCTACACCTTC	CSAEGQDNYGYTF
TRBV7-2	TRBJ1-5	NA	NA	TGTGCCAGCAGCTTATCGGCGGGAACCAATCAGCCCCAGCATTTT	CASSLSAGTNQPQHF
TRBV10-1	TRBJ2-7	NA	NA	TGCGCCAGCAGTGAGGTTCGAGGTCCATCCTGCGAGCAGTACTTC	CASSEVRGPSCEQYF
TRBV19	TRBJ1-3	NA	NA	TGTGCCAGCTCCCCCCAGGCAGACTCTGGAAACACCATATATTTT	CASSPQADSGNTIYF
TRBV7-6	TRBJ1-3	NA	once	TGTGCCAGCAGCTTAGGAGGGCCTGGAAACACCATATATTTT	CASSLGGPGNTIYF
TRBV11-2	TRBJ2-1	NA	NA	TGTGCCAGCAGCCCCAGACAGTATTCCTACAATGAGCAGTTCTTC	CASSPRQYSYNEQFF
TRBV2	TRBJ2-2	TRBD2	NA	TGTGCCAGCAGGTGGGAGGGTGCCGGGGAGCTGTTTTTT	CASRWEGAGELFF
TRBV19	TRBJ1-2	TRBD1	NA	TGTGCCAGTAGGGAGGACAGGGCCGATGGCTACACCTTC	CASREDRADGYTF
TRBV9	TRBJ1-4	NA	NA	TGTGCCAGCAGCGTAGGGGCCCTCCCGGGGGAAAAACTGTTTTTT	CASSVGALPGEKLFF
TRBV7-9	TRBJ1-3	NA	once	TGTGCCAGCAGCTTAGCACCCGGGAGGGACGGAAACACCATATATTTT	CASSLAPGRDGNTIYF
TRBV2	TRBJ2-1	TRBD1	NA	TGTGCCAGCAGGCCACGGACAGGGGCGAGCTCCTACAATGAGCAGTTCTTC	CASRPRTGASSYNEQFF
TRBV19	TRBJ2-7	TRBD1	NA	TGTGCCAGTAGTATAGGGACAGGACCCTACGAGCAGTACTTC	CASSIGTGPYEQYF
TRBV27	TRBJ2-2	TRBD2	NA	TGTGCCAGCAGCCCCTGGGGACTAGCGGGAAACACCGGGGAGCTGTTTTTT	CASSPWGLAGNTGELFF
TRBV9	TRBJ1-2	NA	NA	TGTGCCAGCAGGGGCAGTGCTCCCTATGGCTACACCTTC	CASRGSAPYGYTF
TRBV29-1	TRBJ2-7	NA	NA	TGCAGCGTTGAGGCGACAGCCGAAACGTCCTACGAGCAGTACTTC	CSVEATAETSYEQYF
TRBV5-1	TRBJ2-3	TRBD1	once	TGCGCCAGCAGTCAAGGGACAGGGGGAACAGATACGCAGTATTTT	CASSQGTGGTDTQYF
TRBV7-9	TRBJ2-3	NA	NA	TGTGCCAGCAGTTCCCGGGGTCCAGATACGCAGTATTTT	CASSSRGPDTQYF
TRBV9	TRBJ1-2	NA	NA	TGTGCCAGCAGGGAGGCAGGGGATGTATCTGGCTACACCTTC	CASREAGDVSGYTF
TRBV6-5	TRBJ2-1	NA	NA	TGTGCCAGCAGTCTTCGACTAGACTCCTACAATGAGCAGTTCTTC	CASSLRLDSYNEQFF
TRBV7-9	TRBJ2-1	NA	NA	TGTGCCAGCAGCCACTTTTTCCGGGAGCGGACCTACAATGAGCAGTTCTTC	CASSHFFRERTYNEQFF
TRBV5-4	TRBJ1-1	NA	NA	TGTGCCAGCAGGCAAGACAGTAGGAGCACTGAAGCTTTCTTT	CASRQDSRSTEAFF
TRBV5-6	TRBJ2-7	TRBD1	NA	TGTGCCAGCAGCTATCGACAGGGCGGACACTACGAGCAGTACTTC	CASSYRQGGHYEQYF
TRBV4-2	TRBJ2-2	NA	NA	TGTGCCAGCAGCCAAGATTCAGGGGGGCCCACCGGGGAGCTGTTTTTT	CASSQDSGGPTGELFF
TRBV2	TRBJ2-2	TRBD1	NA	TGTGCCAGCAACAGGGGTCAATTCACCGGGGAGCTGTTTTTT	CASNRGQFTGELFF
TRBV5-1	TRBJ2-1	TRBD1	NA	TGCGCCAGCAGCTGGAGGGGACAGGGAAACAATGAGCAGTTCTTC	CASSWRGQGNNEQFF